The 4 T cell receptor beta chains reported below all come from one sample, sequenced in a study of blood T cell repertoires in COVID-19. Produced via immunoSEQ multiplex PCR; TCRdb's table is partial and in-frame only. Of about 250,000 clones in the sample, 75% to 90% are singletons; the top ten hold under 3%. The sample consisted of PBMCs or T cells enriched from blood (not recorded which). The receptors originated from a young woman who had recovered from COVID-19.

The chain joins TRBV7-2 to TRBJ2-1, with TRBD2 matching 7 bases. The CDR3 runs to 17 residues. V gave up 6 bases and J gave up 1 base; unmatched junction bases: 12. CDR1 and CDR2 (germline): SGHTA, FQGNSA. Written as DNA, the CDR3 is TGTGCCAGCAGGACCCCCCCGTACGGGGGGTCCTACAATGAGCAGTTCTTC. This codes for CASRTPPYGGSYNEQFF.

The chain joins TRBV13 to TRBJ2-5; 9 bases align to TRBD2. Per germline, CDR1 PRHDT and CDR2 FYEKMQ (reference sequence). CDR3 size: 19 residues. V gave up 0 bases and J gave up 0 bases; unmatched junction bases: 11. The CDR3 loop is CASSLGWRSAGGDQETQYF. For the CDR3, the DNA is TGTGCCAGCAGCTTAGGGTGGCGATCAGCGGGGGGCGACCAAGAGACCCAGTACTTC. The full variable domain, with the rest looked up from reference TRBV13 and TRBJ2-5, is AAGVIQSPRHLIKEKRETATLKCYPIPRHDTVYWYQQGPGQDPQFLISFYEKMQSDKGSIPDRFSAQQFSDYHSELNMSSLELGDSALYFCASSLGWRSAGGDQETQYFGPGTRLLVL.

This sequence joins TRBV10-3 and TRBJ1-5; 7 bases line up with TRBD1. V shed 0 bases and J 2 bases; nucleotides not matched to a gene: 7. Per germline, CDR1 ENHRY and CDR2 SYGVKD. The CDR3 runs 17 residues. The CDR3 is CAISESIPGTGNQPQHF. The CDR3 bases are TGTGCCATCAGTGAGTCGATACCCGGGACAGGCAATCAGCCCCAGCATTTT.

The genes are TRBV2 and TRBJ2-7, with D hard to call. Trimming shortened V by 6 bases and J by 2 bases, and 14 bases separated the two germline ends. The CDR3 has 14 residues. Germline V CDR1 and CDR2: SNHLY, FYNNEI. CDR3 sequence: CASRAPGFTYEQYF. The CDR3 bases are TGTGCCAGCAGGGCGCCGGGTTTCACCTACGAGCAGTACTTC. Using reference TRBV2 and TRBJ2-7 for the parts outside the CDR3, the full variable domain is EPEVTQTPSHQVTQMGQEVILRCVPISNHLYFYWYRQILGQKVEFLVSFYNNEISEKSEIFDDQFSVERPDGSNFTLKIRSTKLEDSAMYFCASRAPGFTYEQYFGPGTRLTVT.